This T cell receptor (beta chain) was found in a study of cytomegalovirus exposure and HLA in healthy donors. Findings and limits, study-wide: High sensitivity and specificity were reportedly achieved when the classifier diagnosed cytomegalovirus status.

In the PCR, 60 Vbeta and 13 Jbeta primers were used. Data came from immunoSEQ multiplex PCR; TCRdb stores just in-frame clones and leaves some out. The data show around 180,000 clones, around 79% seen once. With regard to this clone: The antigen remains undetermined.

Unmatched junction bases numbered 9, after V lost 5 bases and J lost 3 bases. Germline V gives CDR1 MDHEN, CDR2 SYDVKM. There are 15 residues in the CDR3. The clonotype originates from a woman aged 40 to 50 in good health and CMV-seronegative. Sequencing used PBMCs. The rearrangement links TRBV28 to TRBJ1-1; 7 nucleotides line up with TRBD1. CDR3 residues: CASSPTGARDTEAFF. DNA of the CDR3: TGTGCCAGCAGTCCCACAGGGGCTAGGGACACTGAAGCTTTCTTT.